Listed below are T cell receptor beta chains from one sample, sequenced in a study of blood T cell repertoires in COVID-19. Sequenced by immunoSEQ multiplex PCR; TCRdb stores in-frame clones only, minus some. Of approximately 200,000 clones in the sample, 75% to 90% were seen once. Sequences were obtained from peripheral blood. These receptors were taken from a man aged 30 to 45 with acute or convalescent COVID-19. Both conserved end residues are part of each CDR3. D genes are given only for firm matches. Clone size is not always given. Where it is, it says once, few, many or a class for expanded clones.

size	J	D	V	DNA	CDR3
NA	TRBJ2-5	NA	TRBV18	TGTGCCAGCTCCCCTCGGGGAGAGACCCAGTACTTC	CASSPRGETQYF
NA	TRBJ2-1	TRBD1	TRBV5-8	TGTGCCAGCAGCTCGGGACAGAACTACAATGAGCAGTTCTTC	CASSSGQNYNEQFF
NA	TRBJ1-3	NA	TRBV4-1	TGCGCCAGCAGCCAAGAGGCGGTCTCTGGAAACACCATATATTTT	CASSQEAVSGNTIYF
few	TRBJ1-5	NA	TRBV28	TGTGCCAGCAGCCCTAGGCTTGATCAGCCCCAGCATTTT	CASSPRLDQPQHF
NA	TRBJ2-2	NA	TRBV18	TGTGCCAGCTCACCAGGCCTAGTCATTACCGGGGAGCTGTTTTTT	CASSPGLVITGELFF
NA	TRBJ2-7	TRBD2	TRBV3-1/TRBV3-2	TGTGCCAGCAGCCAAGGGTACGGGACTAGCGGGAGCTACGAGCAGTACTTC	CASSQGYGTSGSYEQYF
NA	TRBJ1-2	NA	TRBV25-1	TGTGCCAGCAGTGCACGGCAGGGATATGGCTACACCTTC	CASSARQGYGYTF
NA	TRBJ1-2	NA	TRBV30	TGTGCCTGGAGGGGTCGGGGTGGTAACTATGGCTACACCTTC	CAWRGRGGNYGYTF
NA	TRBJ2-1	NA	TRBV6-6	TGTGCCAGCAGTTACTCGAATAACTATGAGCAGTTCTTC	CASSYSNNYEQFF
NA	TRBJ1-2	NA	TRBV27	TGTGCCAGCAAAGCCGAGTCACTAATCTCTTCGGGCTACACCTTC	CASKAESLISSGYTF
NA	TRBJ1-1	NA	TRBV4-1	TGCGCCAGCAGCCCTTGGGGAGAGAACACTGAAGCTTTCTTT	CASSPWGENTEAFF
NA	TRBJ2-1	NA	TRBV5-5	TGTGCCAGCAGCTTGTTGTCATTCTCCTACAATGAGCAGTTCTTC	CASSLLSFSYNEQFF
NA	TRBJ2-7	TRBD2	TRBV4-2	TGTGCCAGCAGCCAAGGGCGGGAGGCCTACGAGCAGTACTTC	CASSQGREAYEQYF
NA	TRBJ2-5	NA	TRBV7-3	TGTGCCAGCAGCCCGCAGGGGCTGTACCAAGAGACCCAGTACTTC	CASSPQGLYQETQYF
NA	TRBJ2-5	TRBD2	TRBV7-2	TGTGCCAGCAGCTTGGCGGGGGGCGGAGGGACCCAGTACTTC	CASSLAGGGGTQYF
NA	TRBJ2-7	TRBD1	TRBV28	TGTGCCAGCAGTAAAGGGACAGGGATAACCTACGAGCAGTACTTC	CASSKGTGITYEQYF
NA	TRBJ2-2	TRBD1	TRBV29-1	TGCAGTATTTACACCGGGACAGGGGAAACCGGGGAGCTGTTTTTT	CSIYTGTGETGELFF
many	TRBJ1-1	NA	TRBV30	TGTGCCTGGAGTGAACAGGGTGCTGAAGCTTTCTTT	CAWSEQGAEAFF
NA	TRBJ1-1	NA	TRBV20-1	TGCAGTGCCCCACACAGGGTCGAAGCTTTCTTT	CSAPHRVEAFF
NA	TRBJ2-5	TRBD2	TRBV5-1	TGCGCCAGCAGCTTAGGACTAGAGAGTTCCTACCAAGAGACCCAGTACTTC	CASSLGLESSYQETQYF
NA	TRBJ1-2	NA	TRBV6-1	TGTGCCAGCAGTGAGGTGGTCGGGTATGGCTACACCTTC	CASSEVVGYGYTF
NA	TRBJ1-3	TRBD1	TRBV28	TGTGCCAGCAGGCCGAACAGGGGCCGCTCTGGAAACACCATATATTTT	CASRPNRGRSGNTIYF
NA	TRBJ2-5	TRBD2	TRBV2	TGTGCCAGCAACCAAGGGCCTAGCGGACAAGAGACCCAGTACTTC	CASNQGPSGQETQYF
NA	TRBJ1-1	TRBD1	TRBV14	TGTGCCAGCAGCCAAGTTTATTGGGGACAGCGCCCTACGGAAGCTTTCTTT	CASSQVYWGQRPTEAFF
NA	TRBJ2-1	TRBD2	TRBV18	TGTGCCAGCTCACCCCTAGCGGGAGCCTTCAATGAGCAGTTCTTC	CASSPLAGAFNEQFF
once	TRBJ2-5	NA	TRBV23-1	TGCGCCAGCAGTCAACGATCCCCCCCCGACATTGAAGCCCCAACTCAAGAGACCCAGTACTTC	CASSQRSPPDIEAPTQETQYF
few	TRBJ2-7	NA	TRBV19	TGTGCCAGTAGTGCCTCTCCGCGGGAGCAGTACTTC	CASSASPREQYF
NA	TRBJ1-2	TRBD1	TRBV28	TGTGCCACTCTAACCGGGACAGGACATATGGGCTACACCTTC	CATLTGTGHMGYTF
NA	TRBJ1-4	TRBD1	TRBV7-9	TGTGCCAGCAGCTTGGGGACAGTTAATGAAAAACTGTTTTTT	CASSLGTVNEKLFF
NA	TRBJ1-4	NA	TRBV3-1/TRBV3-2	TGTGCCAGCAGCGGGAGTGGGAGAACGAAAAAACTGTTTTTT	CASSGSGRTKKLFF
NA	TRBJ2-7	NA	TRBV5-1	TGCGCCAGCAGATCCCCCCCCAACGAGCAGTACTTC	CASRSPPNEQYF
NA	TRBJ1-1	NA	TRBV29-1	TGCAGCGTTGAGGGACAAGGCGGGACTGAAGCTTTCTTT	CSVEGQGGTEAFF
NA	TRBJ2-5	TRBD2	TRBV13	TGTGCCAGCAGCCATGGGACTACGCAAGAGACCCAGTACTTC	CASSHGTTQETQYF
NA	TRBJ2-4	NA	TRBV5-1	TGCGCCAGCAGCCCAGGAGGTGACGGTATAAACATTCAGTACTTC	CASSPGGDGINIQYF
NA	TRBJ1-6	NA	TRBV19	TGTGCCAGTAGTATTGGGCAGACTAATTCACCCCTCCACTTT	CASSIGQTNSPLHF
NA	TRBJ1-2	NA	TRBV7-9	TGTGCCAGCAGCCCCCCGGCGGTTGCTAACTATGGCTACACCTTC	CASSPPAVANYGYTF
NA	TRBJ1-1	TRBD1	TRBV18	TGTGCCAGCTCACCACCGGACAGGTCTGGAGCTTTCTTT	CASSPPDRSGAFF
NA	TRBJ2-1	TRBD1	TRBV6-5	TGTGCCAGCGCGAGAGGGACAGGGGGGTACAATGAGCAGTTCTTC	CASARGTGGYNEQFF
NA	TRBJ2-7	TRBD2	TRBV5-1	TGCGCCAGCACCCGGGGCGGGGGGGCTTTGGAGCAGTACTTC	CASTRGGGALEQYF
NA	TRBJ2-7	NA	TRBV29-1	TGCAGCGTTGAAGGGCAGTCACCCTACGAGCAGTACTTC	CSVEGQSPYEQYF
NA	TRBJ1-1	TRBD1	TRBV19	TGTGCCAGCTCCCAACCAAGGGGGCGGACTGAAGCTTTCTTT	CASSQPRGRTEAFF
few	TRBJ1-1	TRBD1	TRBV5-8	TGTGCCAGCAGCTCGGGACAGGGTATAATCGACACTGAAGCTTTCTTT	CASSSGQGIIDTEAFF